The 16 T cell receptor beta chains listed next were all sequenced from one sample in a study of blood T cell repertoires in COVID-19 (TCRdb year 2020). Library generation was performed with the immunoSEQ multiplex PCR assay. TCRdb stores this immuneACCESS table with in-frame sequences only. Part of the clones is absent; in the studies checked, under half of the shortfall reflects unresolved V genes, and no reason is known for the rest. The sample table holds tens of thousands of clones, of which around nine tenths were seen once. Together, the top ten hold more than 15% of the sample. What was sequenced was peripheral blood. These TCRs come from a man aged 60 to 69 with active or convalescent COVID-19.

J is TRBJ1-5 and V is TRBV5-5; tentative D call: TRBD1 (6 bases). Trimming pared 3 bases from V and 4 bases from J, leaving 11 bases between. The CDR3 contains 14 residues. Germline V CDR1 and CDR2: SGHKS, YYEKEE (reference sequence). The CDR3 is CASSSATGNQPQHF. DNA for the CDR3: TGTGCCAGCAGCTCAGCCACAGGGAATCAGCCCCAGCATTTT.

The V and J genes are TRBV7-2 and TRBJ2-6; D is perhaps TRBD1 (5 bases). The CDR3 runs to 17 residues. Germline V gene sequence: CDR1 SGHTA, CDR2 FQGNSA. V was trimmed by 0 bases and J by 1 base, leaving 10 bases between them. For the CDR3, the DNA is TGTGCCAGCAGCTTAGCAGGGGTCCTATCTGGGGCCAACGTCCTGACTTTC. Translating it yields CASSLAGVLSGANVLTF. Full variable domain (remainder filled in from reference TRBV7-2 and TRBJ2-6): GAGVSQSPSNKVTEKGKDVELRCDPISGHTALYWYRQSLGQGLEFLIYFQGNSAPDKSGLPSDRFSAERTGGSVSTLTIQRTQQEDSAVYLCASSLAGVLSGANVLTFGAGSRLTVL.

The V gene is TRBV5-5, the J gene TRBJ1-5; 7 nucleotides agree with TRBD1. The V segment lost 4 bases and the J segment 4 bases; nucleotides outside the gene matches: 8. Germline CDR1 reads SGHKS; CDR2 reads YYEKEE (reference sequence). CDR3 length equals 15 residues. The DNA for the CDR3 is TGTGCCAGCAGCCAGGAATCAGGGGGTAATCAGCCCCAGCATTTT. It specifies CASSQESGGNQPQHF.

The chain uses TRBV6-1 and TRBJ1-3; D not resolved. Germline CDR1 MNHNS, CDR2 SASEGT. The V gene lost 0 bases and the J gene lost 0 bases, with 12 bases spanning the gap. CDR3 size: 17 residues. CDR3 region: CASSEALQVSSGNTIYF. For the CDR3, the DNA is TGTGCCAGCAGTGAAGCGCTTCAGGTCAGCTCTGGAAACACCATATATTTT.

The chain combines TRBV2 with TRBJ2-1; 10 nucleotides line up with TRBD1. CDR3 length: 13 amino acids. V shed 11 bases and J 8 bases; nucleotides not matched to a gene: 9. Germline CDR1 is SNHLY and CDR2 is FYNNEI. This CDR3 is CASQGDRGHEQFF. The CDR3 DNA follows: TGTGCCTCCCAAGGGGACAGGGGCCATGAGCAGTTCTTC.

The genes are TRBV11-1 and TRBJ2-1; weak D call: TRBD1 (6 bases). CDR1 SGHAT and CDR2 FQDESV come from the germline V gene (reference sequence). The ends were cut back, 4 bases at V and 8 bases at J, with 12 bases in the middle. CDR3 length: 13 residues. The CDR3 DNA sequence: TGTGCCAGCAGCTCTTGGGGGCATCATGAGCAGTTCTTC. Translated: CASSSWGHHEQFF. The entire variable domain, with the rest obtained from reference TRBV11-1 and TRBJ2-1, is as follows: EAEVAQSPRYKITEKSQAVAFWCDPISGHATLYWYRQILGQGPELLVQFQDESVVDDSQLPKDRFSAERLKGVDSTLKIQPAELGDSAMYLCASSSWGHHEQFFGPGTRLTVL.

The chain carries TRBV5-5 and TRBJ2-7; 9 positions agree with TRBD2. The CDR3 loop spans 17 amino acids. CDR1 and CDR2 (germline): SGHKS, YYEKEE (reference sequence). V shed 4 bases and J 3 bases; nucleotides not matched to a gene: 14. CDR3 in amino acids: CASSRPILAGRIYEQYF. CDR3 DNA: TGTGCCAGCAGCAGGCCGATCCTAGCGGGAAGGATCTACGAGCAGTACTTC.

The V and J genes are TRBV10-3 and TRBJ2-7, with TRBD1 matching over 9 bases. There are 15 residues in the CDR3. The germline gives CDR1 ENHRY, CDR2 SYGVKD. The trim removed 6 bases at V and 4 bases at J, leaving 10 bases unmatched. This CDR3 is CAIRLAGTGFYEQYF. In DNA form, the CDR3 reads TGTGCCATCAGGCTTGCCGGGACAGGGTTTTACGAGCAGTACTTC.

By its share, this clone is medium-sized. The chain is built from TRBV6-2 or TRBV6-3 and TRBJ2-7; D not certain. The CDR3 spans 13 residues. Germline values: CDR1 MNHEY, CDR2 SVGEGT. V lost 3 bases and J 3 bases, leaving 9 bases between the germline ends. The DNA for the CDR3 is TGTGCCAGCAGTTATGTGGGCATCTACGAGCAGTACTTC. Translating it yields CASSYVGIYEQYF.

CDR3: CASSPRQGSGSYNSPLHF. In nucleotides, the CDR3 is TGTGCCAGCAGCCCTAGACAGGGCTCGGGCTCCTATAATTCACCCCTCCACTTT. The chain uses TRBV9 and TRBJ1-6, with TRBD1 identical over 7 bases. This CDR3 contains 18 residues. Trimming cost V 4 bases and J 0 bases; bases outside gene matches: 10. Germline loops: CDR1 SGDLS, CDR2 YYNGEE.

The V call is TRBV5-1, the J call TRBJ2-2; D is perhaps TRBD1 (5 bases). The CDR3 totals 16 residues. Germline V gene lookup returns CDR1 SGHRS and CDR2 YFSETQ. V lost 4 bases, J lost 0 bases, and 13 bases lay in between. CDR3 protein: CASSVQGPSNTGELFF. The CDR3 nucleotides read TGCGCCAGCAGCGTCCAGGGCCCATCGAACACCGGGGAGCTGTTTTTT.

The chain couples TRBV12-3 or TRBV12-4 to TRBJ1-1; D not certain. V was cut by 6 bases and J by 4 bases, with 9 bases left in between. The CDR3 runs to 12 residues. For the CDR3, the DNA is TGTGCCAGCAGCCTCGAGGGCACTGAAGCTTTCTTT. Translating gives CASSLEGTEAFF.

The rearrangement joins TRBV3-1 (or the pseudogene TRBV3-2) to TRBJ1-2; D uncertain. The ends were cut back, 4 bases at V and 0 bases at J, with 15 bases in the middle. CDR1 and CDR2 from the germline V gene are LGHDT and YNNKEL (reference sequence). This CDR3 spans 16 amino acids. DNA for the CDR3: TGTGCCAGCAGCCTCCTAAATGAGAGAGCTAACTATGGCTACACCTTC. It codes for CASSLLNERANYGYTF.

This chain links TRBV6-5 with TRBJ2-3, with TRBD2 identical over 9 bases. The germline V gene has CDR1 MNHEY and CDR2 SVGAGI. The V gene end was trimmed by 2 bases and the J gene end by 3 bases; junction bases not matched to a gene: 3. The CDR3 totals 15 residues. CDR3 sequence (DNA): TGTGCCAGCAGTTACGCGGGGGGGCCGACAGATACGCAGTATTTT. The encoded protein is CASSYAGGPTDTQYF.

The DNA for the CDR3 is TGTGCCAGCAGTCAACAGAACACCATATATTTT. Its translation is CASSQQNTIYF. The chain couples TRBV28 to TRBJ1-3; no reliable D call. The CDR3 runs to 11 residues. In germline, CDR1 is MDHEN, CDR2 SYDVKM. The V end lost 5 bases, the J end lost 7 bases, and 6 bases lay between the germline ends.

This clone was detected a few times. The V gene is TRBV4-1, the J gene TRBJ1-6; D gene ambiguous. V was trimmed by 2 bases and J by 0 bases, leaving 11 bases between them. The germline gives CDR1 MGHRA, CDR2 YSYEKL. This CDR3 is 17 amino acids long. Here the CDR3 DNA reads TGCGCCAGCAGCCAATTTTGGGCGAGCTCCTATAATTCACCCCTCCACTTT. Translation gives CASSQFWASSYNSPLHF.